Below, 18 T cell receptor beta chains from the same sample are listed, as sequenced in a study of blood T cells in healthy people across ages. With a J-beta primer mix and a sample-barcoded 5' primer, a second PCR ran about 7 to 12 cycles. One entry per CDR3 protein, called by TCRdb with MiXCR from the 5' RACE reads. The sample lists about 1.8 million distinct CDR3 sequences; 49% were seen once. Sequencing used blood. The receptors derive from a woman aged 40-49 years in good health.

The V gene is TRBV12-3 or TRBV12-4, the J gene TRBJ2-6; D is uncertain. V gave up 5 bases and J gave up 0 bases, with 14 bases separating them. This CDR3 is built from 17 residues. Here the CDR3 DNA reads TGTGCCAGCAGTCTAGGGAAGCTACCCTCTGGGGCCAACGTCCTGACTTTC. This translates into CASSLGKLPSGANVLTF.

This clonotype was seen more than once but under ten times. V usage is TRBV4-3 and J usage is TRBJ2-7; a weak D match, TRBD1 (6 bases). Trimming shortened V by 1 base and J by 5 bases, and 15 bases separated the two germline ends. The CDR3 extends over 15 amino acids. The germline gives CDR1 LGHNA, CDR2 YSLEER. This chain's CDR3 is CASSQGGTINNEQYF. The CDR3 coding sequence is TGCGCCAGCAGCCAAGGGGGGACAATCAACAACGAGCAGTACTTC.

The chain is built from TRBV6-2 or TRBV6-3 and TRBJ2-4; D not resolved. Germline V CDR1 and CDR2: MNHEY, SVGEGT. This CDR3 spans 12 amino acids. V was cut by 4 bases and J by 7 bases, with 8 bases left in between. The CDR3 DNA reads TGTGCCAGCAGTTTCTTGGAGAACATTCAGTACTTC. Its protein product is CASSFLENIQYF.

This clonotype has a handful of counts. The chain recombines TRBV2 with TRBJ2-7; TRBD1 might be the D (6 bases). The CDR3 length is 15 residues. With 2 bases removed from V and 0 bases from J, the gap between germline ends came to 11 bases. From germline, CDR1 is SNHLY and CDR2 FYNNEI. CDR3 sequence: CASSERGLSSYEQYF. CDR3 coding DNA: TGTGCCAGCAGTGAAAGGGGGTTAAGCTCCTACGAGCAGTACTTC.

The rearrangement uses TRBV6-2 or TRBV6-3 and TRBJ2-7, with D maybe TRBD2 (5 bases). The CDR3 has 16 amino acids. Germline-derived CDR1 and CDR2 are MNHEY and SVGEGT. V was trimmed by 3 bases and J by 2 bases, leaving 17 bases between them. CDR3 residues: CASSYRTDIGPYEQYF. For the CDR3, the DNA is TGTGCCAGCAGTTATAGGACTGACATTGGGCCCTACGAGCAGTACTTC.

CDR3 sequence: CASSLIRGRGLETQYF. The CDR3, as DNA: TGTGCCAGCAGCTTAATCCGGGGCAGGGGCTTGGAGACCCAGTACTTC. This chain joins TRBV11-2 and TRBJ2-7; D is perhaps TRBD1 (6 bases). TRBJ2-5 matches the DNA end more closely, so the J call is doubtful. CDR1 is SGHAT, CDR2 FQNNGV, per germline. The length of the CDR3 is 16 residues.

This chain joins TRBV4-3 and TRBJ1-1; D ambiguous. The CDR3 contains 13 residues. Germline values: CDR1 LGHNA, CDR2 YSLEER. Trimming took 0 bases from V and 11 from J, leaving 13 bases between them. CDR3 sequence: CASSQDRSDWAFF. The CDR3 coding sequence is TGCGCCAGCAGCCAAGATAGGTCGGACTGGGCTTTCTTT.

V is TRBV20-1 and J is TRBJ2-3, with D hard to call. The CDR3 has 11 amino acids. Germline CDR1 reads DFQATT; CDR2 reads SNEGSKA (reference sequence). V was trimmed by 4 bases and J by 6 bases, leaving 8 bases between them. CDR3 in amino acids: CSAIDWDTQYF. In DNA, the CDR3 is TGCAGTGCTATCGACTGGGATACGCAGTATTTT.

The V gene is TRBV9, the J gene TRBJ2-1, with D unresolved. This CDR3 spans 13 amino acids. Germline assignment: CDR1 SGDLS and CDR2 YYNGEE. Trimming removed 0 bases at V and 10 bases at J, with 11 bases between. CDR3 coding DNA: TGTGCCAGCAGCGTAGTGGTGGGCCCAGAGCAGTTCTTC. Amino acids: CASSVVVGPEQFF.

The table lists this clonotype with a few counts. The chain combines TRBV12-3 or TRBV12-4 with TRBJ2-1, with D possibly TRBD2 on 6 matching bases. The V and J ends lost 6 bases and 0 bases respectively, with 9 bases between them. The CDR3 has 14 residues. The DNA of the CDR3 is TGTGCCAGCAGGAAGACTAGCTCCTACAATGAGCAGTTCTTC. Its translation: CASRKTSSYNEQFF.

This sequence joins TRBV2 and TRBJ2-3, with D perhaps matching TRBD2 (6 bases). The CDR3 runs 12 residues. V gave up 9 bases and J gave up 4 bases, with 11 bases separating them. CDR1 and CDR2 from the germline V gene are SNHLY and FYNNEI. CDR3 protein: CARRGTSDTQYF. The CDR3 coding sequence is TGTGCCAGGCGGGGCACGTCAGATACGCAGTATTTT.

The rearrangement joins TRBV15 to TRBJ1-5, with 9 nucleotides matching TRBD1. The V segment lost 5 bases and the J segment 7 bases; nucleotides outside the gene matches: 9. The CDR3 totals 15 residues. CDR1 LNHNV and CDR2 YYDKDF come from the germline V gene (reference sequence). The CDR3 loop is CATSRTRDREQPQHF. The CDR3, as DNA: TGTGCCACCAGCCGAACCCGGGACAGGGAACAGCCCCAGCATTTT.

Written as DNA, the CDR3 is TGTGCCAGCAGTTTGCTTCTAGCGGGGGGAAAAGAGACCCAGTACTTC. Translated: CASSLLLAGGKETQYF. The V and J genes are TRBV12-3 or TRBV12-4 and TRBJ2-7; 11 bases line up with TRBD2. The assigned J gene may be wrong: the sequence end matches TRBJ2-5 better. The CDR3 spans 16 residues.

This clonotype was observed once. The V gene is TRBV9, the J gene TRBJ1-1; TRBD1 might be the D (6 bases). This CDR3 is built from 19 residues. V dropped 0 bases and J dropped 4 bases, with 25 bases sitting between them. Germline assignment: CDR1 SGDLS and CDR2 YYNGEE. CDR3 amino acids: CASSVAAQGKFQGSTEAFF. The CDR3 DNA follows: TGTGCCAGCAGCGTAGCCGCACAGGGAAAGTTTCAAGGCAGCACTGAAGCTTTCTTT.

V gene TRBV10-2 combines with J gene TRBJ2-3, with D possibly being TRBD2 (6 bases). The CDR3 is made up of 15 amino acids. Germline V gene lookup returns CDR1 WSHSY and CDR2 SAAADI. The germline V and J ends were trimmed by 5 bases and 0 bases, with 12 bases remaining between them. CDR3 amino acids: CASSLAVSSTDTQYF. Written as DNA, the CDR3 is TGCGCCAGCAGTTTAGCGGTGTCTAGCACAGATACGCAGTATTTT.

This clonotype was recorded once. The junction departs from germline at one end; a sequencing error may be responsible. The chain carries TRBV6-2 or TRBV6-3 and TRBJ2-1; 7 bases map to TRBD1. CDR1 is MNHEY and CDR2 is SVGEGT in the germline V gene. There are 15 residues in the CDR3. The CDR3 nucleotides read TGTGCCAGCAGTTCCTACAACCCAACAGGGGATGAGCGGTTCTTC. Amino acids: CASSSYNPTGDERFF.

This chain links TRBV12-3 or TRBV12-4 with TRBJ2-5; D may be TRBD1 (5 bases). The CDR3 sequence is 14 residues long. Trimming left V 3 bases short and J 4 bases short, with 12 bases between. CDR3 nucleotide sequence: TGTGCCAGCAGTTTTATCAGGGAAGGAGAGACCCAGTACTTC. This sequence encodes CASSFIREGETQYF.

This clonotype was observed a few times. This chain uses TRBV15 with TRBJ2-7; no definite D call. There are 13 residues in the CDR3. CDR1 LNHNV and CDR2 YYDKDF come from the germline V gene (reference sequence). V dropped 3 bases and J dropped 4 bases, with 10 bases sitting between them. Here the CDR3 DNA reads TGTGCCACCAGCAGCGCGTCGGATTACGAGCAGTACTTC. As protein: CATSSASDYEQYF.